The sequence of this T cell receptor beta chain was determined in a study of STAT3 mutations in large granular lymphocyte leukemia. Germline lookup yields CDR1 KGHSH and CDR2 LQKENI. This CDR3 region has 11 residues. The V and J ends lost 2 bases and 3 bases respectively, with 2 bases between them. Findings and caveats of the study: Clonal expansion was inferred from samples taken at other timepoints. At least one immunodominant TCR beta clonotype appeared in every T-cell large granular lymphocyte leukemia patient. In about 30% of the 18 patients, new TCR clonotypes emerged after therapy. Variable sampling intervals and differing treatment regimens complicated linking therapy response to TCR clonal burden changes.

Worth noting for this clone: Its antigen is unknown.

The assay was immunoSEQ multiplex PCR, and TCRdb's table has in-frame clones only and misses some. This table holds about 19,000 clones, about 90% found once. The rearrangement uses TRBV18 and TRBJ2-7; the D is unclear. This receptor was identified in a man in his sixties with T-cell large granular lymphocyte leukemia. Some clones in this sample may be carry-over from other donors' samples. Input material: peripheral blood mononuclear cells. The CDR3 here is CASSPGYEQYF. CDR3 bases: TGTGCCAGCTCACCAGGCTACGAGCAGTACTTC.